A few counts support the clone carrying this TCR beta chain. The data are from a study of T cells in Graves' hyperthyroidism and ophthalmopathy. The study defined stable Graves' hyperthyroidism as no ophthalmopathy progression within 18 months. Investigators excluded patients with uncontrolled infection, other autoimmune disease, pregnancy or lactation. The source of the PBMCs was around 10 ml of fresh peripheral blood. The V gene lost 3 bases and the J gene lost 4 bases, with 7 bases spanning the gap. Germline assignment: CDR1 SGDLS and CDR2 YYNGEE. The CDR3 totals 13 residues. TCR beta CDR3 regions were amplified from RNA. The HTBI primer set drove a first-round RT-PCR of the TCR CDR3. MiXCR, applied by TCRdb to the multiplex PCR reads, yields one record per CDR3 protein. There are under 400,000 distinct CDR3 sequences in the sample; roughly a fifth occur only once, and over 40% lies in the top ten.

Sequenced material: blood. The origin of this receptor is a woman in her 50s with Graves' hyperthyroidism. The V and J genes are TRBV9 and TRBJ2-2; D gene uncertain. In DNA form, the CDR3 reads TGTGCCAGCAGCGCTTCGATCACCGGGGAGCTGTTTTTT. It yields the protein CASSASITGELFF.